This T cell receptor beta chain was documented in a study of blood T cell repertoires in COVID-19. Measured with immunoSEQ multiplex PCR; TCRdb has only the in-frame clones, and not every one. The sample lists over 200,000 clones, about 86% seen once, with roughly 4.9% in the top ten. Germline-derived CDR1 and CDR2 are MNHEY and SMNVEV (reference sequence). The CDR3 runs 16 residues. With 3 bases removed from V and 2 bases from J, the gap between germline ends came to 15 bases. V and J are TRBV27 and TRBJ2-3, with unresolved D. This TCR was recovered from a woman younger than 45 who had been exposed to COVID-19. The sample was PBMCs or T cells enriched from blood (not recorded which). In DNA, the CDR3 is TGTGCCAGCAGTTTCGGCCAAGCGATGACCACAGATACGCAGTATTTT. Its protein product is CASSFGQAMTTDTQYF.